A selection of T cell receptor beta chains follows, all from one sample in a study of regulatory T cells in long-lasting Graves disease. Each CDR3 protein is one row after TCRdb ran MiXCR on the multiplex PCR reads. The table shows over 300,000 distinct CDR3 sequences, with 15% to 18% occurring only once. The material sequenced was peripheral blood mononuclear cells (PBMCs), taken at new diagnosis, from a patient treated with antithyroid drugs. These receptors were obtained from a female donor with Graves disease. Each CDR3 is given with its conserved first and last residue. D genes are given only for firm matches. Clone size is stated in some rows and not others, as once, few, many or a class when expanded.

j_gene: TRBJ1-1; v_gene: TRBV3-1; abundance: many; d_gene: -; CDR3nt: TGTGCCAGCAGCCAAGGGGGGGGATATGGGAACACTGAAGCTTTCTTT; CDR3aa: CASSQGGGYGNTEAFF
j_gene: TRBJ1-4; v_gene: TRBV12-3/TRBV12-4; abundance: once; d_gene: -; CDR3nt: TGTGCCAGCAGTTTCATGACAGGCCCTAATGAAAAACTGTTTTTT; CDR3aa: CASSFMTGPNEKLFF
j_gene: TRBJ1-3; v_gene: TRBV20-1; abundance: -; d_gene: -; CDR3nt: TGCAGTGCTAGAGATGGAGGGCCCTCTGGAAACACCATATATTTT; CDR3aa: CSARDGGPSGNTIYF
j_gene: TRBJ2-1; v_gene: TRBV20-1; abundance: many; d_gene: TRBD2; CDR3nt: TGCAGTGCTAGAGTTAGCCGGGGGGGCGATGAGCAGTTCTTC; CDR3aa: CSARVSRGGDEQFF
j_gene: TRBJ2-3; v_gene: TRBV5-6; abundance: many; d_gene: TRBD2; CDR3nt: TGTGCCAGCAGCTTGTTGAGCGGGGGGGCGTCAGATACGCAGTATTTT; CDR3aa: CASSLLSGGASDTQYF
j_gene: TRBJ2-3; v_gene: TRBV29-1; abundance: many; d_gene: TRBD1; CDR3nt: TGCAGCGTTGAAGCTGGACAGGGGGCGCGGACAGATACGCAGTATTTT; CDR3aa: CSVEAGQGARTDTQYF
j_gene: TRBJ1-1; v_gene: TRBV7-2; abundance: -; d_gene: TRBD1; CDR3nt: TGTGCCAGCAGCCACAGAGGGGGACAGGGGGCGGGGCGCACTGAAGCTTTCTTT; CDR3aa: CASSHRGGQGAGRTEAFF
j_gene: TRBJ1-2; v_gene: TRBV6-2/TRBV6-3; abundance: many; d_gene: -; CDR3nt: TGTGCCAGCTCCTCTTTAAGTGGGAACGTTTGGGGCTACACCTTC; CDR3aa: CASSSLSGNVWGYTF
j_gene: TRBJ2-2; v_gene: TRBV12-3/TRBV12-4; abundance: -; d_gene: -; CDR3nt: TGTGCCAGCAGTGCAGGGCTGACCACCGGGGAGCTGTTTTTT; CDR3aa: CASSAGLTTGELFF
j_gene: TRBJ1-2; v_gene: TRBV14; abundance: few; d_gene: -; CDR3nt: TGTGCCAGCAGCCAAGATGTGAGAGCCCGGGCCTTC; CDR3aa: CASSQDVRARAF
j_gene: TRBJ1-1; v_gene: TRBV11-2; abundance: many; d_gene: TRBD1; CDR3nt: TGTGCCAGCAGCTTCGGACAGGGGAAAATGAACACTGAAGCTTTCTTT; CDR3aa: CASSFGQGKMNTEAFF
j_gene: TRBJ1-2; v_gene: TRBV7-2; abundance: many; d_gene: TRBD1; CDR3nt: TGTGCCAGCAGCTTAGCGACAGGGGAGGGCTATGGCTACACCTTC; CDR3aa: CASSLATGEGYGYTF
j_gene: TRBJ1-4; v_gene: TRBV5-1; abundance: few; d_gene: TRBD1; CDR3nt: TGCGCCAGCAGACTAACAGGGGGCGATGAAAAACTGTTTTTT; CDR3aa: CASRLTGGDEKLFF
j_gene: TRBJ2-2; v_gene: TRBV12-3/TRBV12-4; abundance: few; d_gene: TRBD2; CDR3nt: TGTGCCAGCAGTTTAACGGGGGGTTGGTTCACCGGGGAGCTGTTTTTT; CDR3aa: CASSLTGGWFTGELFF
j_gene: TRBJ2-5; v_gene: TRBV9; abundance: many; d_gene: -; CDR3nt: TGTGCCAGCAGCGTAGGGGGCAACCAAGAGACCCAGTACTTC; CDR3aa: CASSVGGNQETQYF
j_gene: TRBJ1-1; v_gene: TRBV30; abundance: many; d_gene: -; CDR3nt: TGTGCCTGGAGTGTACCCAAGAACACTGAAGCTTTCTTT; CDR3aa: CAWSVPKNTEAFF
j_gene: TRBJ2-1; v_gene: TRBV27; abundance: many; d_gene: TRBD2; CDR3nt: TGTGCCAGCAGTTATAGCGGGAGTGAGCAGTTCTTC; CDR3aa: CASSYSGSEQFF
j_gene: TRBJ1-6; v_gene: TRBV28; abundance: many; d_gene: -; CDR3nt: TGTGCCAGCAGTTTACTCCAGGGAGGGAATTCACCCCTCCACTTT; CDR3aa: CASSLLQGGNSPLHF